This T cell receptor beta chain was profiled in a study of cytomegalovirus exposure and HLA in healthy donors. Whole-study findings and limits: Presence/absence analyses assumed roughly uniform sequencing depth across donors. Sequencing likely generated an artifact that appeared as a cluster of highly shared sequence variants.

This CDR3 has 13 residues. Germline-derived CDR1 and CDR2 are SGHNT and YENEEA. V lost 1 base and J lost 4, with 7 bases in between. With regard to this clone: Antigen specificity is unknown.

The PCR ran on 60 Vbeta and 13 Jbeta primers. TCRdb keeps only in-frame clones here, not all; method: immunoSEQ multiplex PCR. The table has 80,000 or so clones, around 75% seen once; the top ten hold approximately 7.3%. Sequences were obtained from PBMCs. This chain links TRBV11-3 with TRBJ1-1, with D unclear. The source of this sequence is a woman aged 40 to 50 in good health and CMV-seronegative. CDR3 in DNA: TGTGCCAGCAGCTTAGTGGTCGGCACTGAAGCTTTCTTT. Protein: CASSLVVGTEAFF.